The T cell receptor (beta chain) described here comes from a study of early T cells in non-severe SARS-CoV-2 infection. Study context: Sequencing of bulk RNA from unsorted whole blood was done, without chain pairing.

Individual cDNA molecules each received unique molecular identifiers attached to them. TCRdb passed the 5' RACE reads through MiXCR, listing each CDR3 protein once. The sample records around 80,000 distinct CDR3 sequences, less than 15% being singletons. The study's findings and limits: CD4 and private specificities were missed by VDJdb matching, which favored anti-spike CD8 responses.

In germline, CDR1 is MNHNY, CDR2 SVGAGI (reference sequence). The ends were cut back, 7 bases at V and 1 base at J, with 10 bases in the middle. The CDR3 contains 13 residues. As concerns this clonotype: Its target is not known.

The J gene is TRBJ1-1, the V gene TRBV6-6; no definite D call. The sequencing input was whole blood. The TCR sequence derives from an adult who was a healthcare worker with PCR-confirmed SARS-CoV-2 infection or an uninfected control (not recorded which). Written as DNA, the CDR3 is TGTGCCAGCACTACGTTCGAGAACACTGAAGCTTTCTTT. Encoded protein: CASTTFENTEAFF.